This TCR beta chain was recovered during a study of OX40 agonist ivuxolimab in advanced cancers. This table comes from immunoSEQ multiplex PCR, and its TCRdb copy is limited to in-frame clones, with some not included. The sample consists of roughly 87,000 clones, about 90% of them appearing once. V was pared by 6 bases and J by 0 bases, with 12 bases between. Germline lookup yields CDR1 MNHNS and CDR2 SASEGT. CDR3 length: 15 residues. This receptor was obtained from an adult with an advanced solid tumor such as melanoma, head and neck, liver or kidney cancer. The sequenced sample was CD4+ or CD8+ T cells sorted from blood, obtained in a trial of the OX40 agonist ivuxolimab. J is TRBJ2-1 and V is TRBV6-1; D may be TRBD2 (6 bases). The CDR3 nucleotides read TGTGCCAGCAGCACTAGCTGGAGCTCCTACAATGAGCAGTTCTTC. Translation: CASSTSWSSYNEQFF.